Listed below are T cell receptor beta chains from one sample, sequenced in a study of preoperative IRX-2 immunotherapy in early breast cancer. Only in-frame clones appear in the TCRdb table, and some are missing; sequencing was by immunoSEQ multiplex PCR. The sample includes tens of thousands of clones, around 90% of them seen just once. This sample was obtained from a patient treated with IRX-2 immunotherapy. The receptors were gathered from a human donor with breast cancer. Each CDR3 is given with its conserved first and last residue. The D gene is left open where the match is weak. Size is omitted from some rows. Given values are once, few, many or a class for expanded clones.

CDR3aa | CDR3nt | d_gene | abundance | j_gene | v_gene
CASSTSGLAGHEQYF | TGTGCCAGCAGTACCAGCGGACTAGCGGGACACGAGCAGTACTTC | TRBD2 | NA | TRBJ2-7 | TRBV28
CASSPKVRGEKLFF | TGCGCCAGCAGCCCTAAAGTCAGGGGTGAAAAACTGTTTTTT | NA | once | TRBJ1-4 | TRBV5-1
CASSLDQGHSKGTQYF | TGTGCCAGCAGCTTAGATCAGGGGCACTCAAAGGGGACCCAGTACTTC | NA | NA | TRBJ2-5 | TRBV7-6
CSGSSGTGGTEAFF | TGCAGCGGGTCCTCCGGGACAGGGGGTACTGAAGCTTTCTTT | TRBD1 | NA | TRBJ1-1 | TRBV29-1
CASSVTGTSSDTQYF | TGTGCCAGCAGCGTAACCGGGACTAGCTCGGATACGCAGTATTTT | TRBD2 | NA | TRBJ2-3 | TRBV9
CASSLRVAGGQYTQYF | TGTGCCAGCAGCCTCCGGGTAGCGGGGGGTCAATATACGCAGTATTTT | TRBD2 | NA | TRBJ2-3 | TRBV11-3
CASSFSAGGPVQTQYF | TGCGCCAGCAGCTTCTCAGCGGGAGGGCCGGTCCAGACCCAGTACTTC | TRBD2 | NA | TRBJ2-5 | TRBV5-1
CASSLNNGGYSYEQYF | TGTGCCAGCAGTTTAAATAATGGCGGTTACTCCTACGAGCAGTACTTC | NA | NA | TRBJ2-7 | TRBV27
CASSLVASGGLGETQYF | TGTGCCAGCAGCTTAGTGGCTAGCGGGGGTTTGGGAGAGACCCAGTACTTC | TRBD2 | NA | TRBJ2-5 | TRBV7-9
CASSIGAQGVGYTF | TGTGCCAGTAGCATAGGTGCACAGGGCGTCGGCTACACCTTC | NA | NA | TRBJ1-2 | TRBV19
CASSTKQGPGEKLFF | TGTGCCAGCAGTACCAAACAGGGCCCAGGGGAAAAACTGTTTTTT | NA | NA | TRBJ1-4 | TRBV28
CASSANRDRGSYTF | TGTGCCAGCAGCGCGAACCGGGACAGGGGGAGCTACACCTTC | TRBD1 | once | TRBJ1-2 | TRBV9
CSASHSETQYF | TGCAGTGCTAGCCACTCTGAGACCCAGTACTTC | NA | NA | TRBJ2-5 | TRBV20-1
CASSGWTPKDTQYF | TGTGCCAGTAGTGGGTGGACTCCTAAGGATACGCAGTATTTT | NA | NA | TRBJ2-3 | TRBV19
CASSVGHVGNEQFF | TGTGCCAGCAGCGTGGGACATGTGGGCAATGAGCAGTTCTTC | NA | NA | TRBJ2-1 | TRBV11-2
CASSESGAGTRYNEQFF | TGCGCCAGCAGTGAGTCTGGGGCCGGGACTAGATACAATGAGCAGTTCTTC | TRBD2 | once | TRBJ2-1 | TRBV10-1
CASSLRGGGPPDTQYF | TGTGCCAGCAGCTTGCGCGGCGGGGGGCCCCCAGATACGCAGTATTTT | TRBD2 | NA | TRBJ2-3 | TRBV5-8
CASSGLRTDTQYF | TGTGCCAGCAGCGGACTAAGAACGGATACGCAGTATTTT | NA | NA | TRBJ2-3 | TRBV7-2
CASSLASLSYEQYF | TGTGCCAGCAGCTTAGCCAGCTTATCCTACGAGCAGTACTTC | NA | NA | TRBJ2-7 | TRBV11-2
CASSLNKGLDTQYF | TGTGCCAGCAGCTTAAACAAGGGATTGGATACGCAGTATTTT | NA | NA | TRBJ2-3 | TRBV7-2
CSARGKETQYF | TGCAGTGCTCGGGGGAAAGAGACCCAGTACTTC | NA | NA | TRBJ2-5 | TRBV20-1
CASSPPSLAGGRGIQYF | TGTGCCAGCTCACCACCGTCCCTAGCGGGAGGGAGAGGCATTCAGTACTTC | TRBD2 | NA | TRBJ2-4 | TRBV18
CASSLGFTESSYEQYF | TGCGCCAGCAGCTTGGGTTTCACGGAGAGCTCCTACGAGCAGTACTTC | NA | NA | TRBJ2-7 | TRBV5-1
CASSPREGGGELFF | TGTGCCAGTAGTCCCCGGGAGGGGGGCGGGGAGCTGTTTTTT | TRBD2 | once | TRBJ2-2 | TRBV19
CASSPIISHEQYF | TGTGCCAGCAGCCCCATTATAAGCCACGAGCAGTACTTC | NA | NA | TRBJ2-7 | TRBV11-2
CASRNGTSGSHEQFF | TGCGCCAGCAGAAACGGGACTAGCGGGAGTCATGAGCAGTTCTTC | TRBD2 | NA | TRBJ2-1 | TRBV5-1
CASSPTGITGELFF | TGTGCCAGCAGCCCGACAGGGATCACCGGGGAGCTGTTTTTT | TRBD1 | NA | TRBJ2-2 | TRBV6-4
CAWSVPLGRVNTEAFF | TGTGCCTGGAGTGTACCTCTCGGGAGGGTGAACACTGAAGCTTTCTTT | NA | NA | TRBJ1-1 | TRBV30
CASSTGNTIYF | TGCGCCTCCTCGACTGGAAACACCATATATTTT | NA | few | TRBJ1-3 | TRBV10-1
CASSTRMGYEQYF | TGCGCCAGCAGCACCAGGATGGGCTACGAGCAGTACTTC | NA | NA | TRBJ2-7 | TRBV5-1
CASSFAGVSFEQYF | TGTGCCAGCAGCTTTGCAGGGGTTTCCTTTGAGCAGTACTTC | NA | NA | TRBJ2-7 | TRBV7-2
CASSYESGVEQFF | TGTGCCAGCAGTTACGAGAGCGGGGTCGAGCAGTTCTTC | TRBD2 | NA | TRBJ2-1 | TRBV6-5
CASSPPTSGSYEQYF | TGTGCCAGCTCACCACCTACCAGCGGGAGCTACGAGCAGTACTTC | TRBD2 | NA | TRBJ2-7 | TRBV18
CASSLEGVKKETQYF | TGTGCCAGCAGCTTAGAGGGGGTAAAGAAAGAGACCCAGTACTTC | NA | NA | TRBJ2-5 | TRBV7-9
CASSIVGQGAEKLFF | TGTGCCAGTAGTATAGTTGGACAGGGGGCTGAAAAACTGTTTTTT | TRBD1 | NA | TRBJ1-4 | TRBV19
CASSLDFGETNVLTF | TGCGCCAGCAGCTTGGATTTTGGGGAGACCAACGTCCTGACTTTC | NA | NA | TRBJ2-6 | TRBV5-1
CARAEGIGGELFF | TGTGCCAGAGCAGAGGGAATCGGCGGGGAGCTGTTTTTT | NA | once | TRBJ2-2 | TRBV25-1
CASAGTSGTGELFF | TGCGCCAGCGCCGGGACTAGCGGGACCGGGGAGCTGTTTTTT | TRBD2 | NA | TRBJ2-2 | TRBV5-1
CASSLMTTRGDTQCF | TGTGCCAGCAGCTTAATGACAACTCGTGGGGATACGCAGTGTTTT | NA | NA | TRBJ2-3 | TRBV7-8
CALQGRADTQYF | TGTGCCCTCCAAGGACGGGCAGATACGCAGTATTTT | NA | NA | TRBJ2-3 | TRBV2
CASSLGTAGYEQYF | TGTGCCAGCAGCTTGGGCACGGCGGGTTACGAGCAGTACTTC | NA | once | TRBJ2-7 | TRBV5-4
CASSQLRDRGLRYGYTF | TGTGCCAGTAGCCAACTCCGGGACAGGGGGTTGCGGTATGGCTACACCTTC | TRBD1 | NA | TRBJ1-2 | TRBV19
CASRAAGTYSYNEQFF | TGCGCCAGCAGAGCAGCCGGGACATACTCCTACAATGAGCAGTTCTTC | NA | NA | TRBJ2-1 | TRBV5-1
CASSFDRVRSSYEQYF | TGTGCCAGCAGCTTCGACAGGGTACGGAGCTCCTACGAGCAGTACTTC | TRBD1 | NA | TRBJ2-7 | TRBV5-4
CASQPVGEDEQFF | TGTGCCAGCCAACCGGTGGGGGAGGATGAGCAGTTCTTC | NA | NA | TRBJ2-1 | TRBV18
CASSTREMTPLHF | TGTGCCAGCAGCACCAGGGAGATGACACCCCTCCACTTT | NA | NA | TRBJ1-6 | TRBV7-8
CASGLGSSGANEKLFF | TGTGCTAGTGGTTTGGGAAGCTCGGGGGCTAATGAAAAACTGTTTTTT | NA | NA | TRBJ1-4 | TRBV12-5
CASSLGTYEQYF | TGTGCCAGCAGCTTAGGCACCTACGAGCAGTACTTC | NA | NA | TRBJ2-7 | TRBV11-2
CASSLDSGSSYEQYF | TGCGCCAGCAGCTTGGATTCGGGCAGCTCCTACGAGCAGTACTTC | NA | NA | TRBJ2-7 | TRBV5-1
CASSLGGGLEQFF | TGCGCCAGCAGCTTGGGGGGGGGTCTTGAGCAGTTCTTC | TRBD2 | NA | TRBJ2-1 | TRBV5-1
CASSLVSGARRGNTEAFF | TGTGCCAGCAGCTTAGTCTCCGGGGCCCGAAGGGGGAACACTGAAGCTTTCTTT | NA | once | TRBJ1-1 | TRBV7-2
CAISEMGGRAAGELFF | TGTGCCATCAGTGAGATGGGCGGGAGGGCCGCCGGGGAGCTGTTTTTT | TRBD2 | NA | TRBJ2-2 | TRBV10-3
CASSPGTINEKLFF | TGTGCCAGCAGCCCCGGGACAATAAATGAAAAACTGTTTTTT | NA | NA | TRBJ1-4 | TRBV5-6
CASSFGTVTDTQYF | TGTGCCAGCAGCTTCGGGACCGTCACAGATACGCAGTATTTT | NA | NA | TRBJ2-3 | TRBV5-8
CASSLPDQPQHF | TGTGCCAGCAGCTTACCCGATCAGCCCCAGCATTTT | NA | NA | TRBJ1-5 | TRBV7-9
CASSQTGTYQETQYF | TGTGCCAGCAGTCAGACAGGTACCTACCAAGAGACCCAGTACTTC | NA | NA | TRBJ2-5 | TRBV2
CASSPPGAEAFF | TGTGCCAGCTCACCACCAGGAGCTGAAGCTTTCTTT | NA | once | TRBJ1-1 | TRBV18
CASSLAQYNEQFF | TGTGCCAGCAGCCTCGCACAGTACAATGAGCAGTTCTTC | NA | NA | TRBJ2-1 | TRBV11-2
CASSLFQENNEKLFF | TGTGCCAGCAGCTTATTCCAGGAAAATAATGAAAAACTGTTTTTT | NA | NA | TRBJ1-4 | TRBV11-2